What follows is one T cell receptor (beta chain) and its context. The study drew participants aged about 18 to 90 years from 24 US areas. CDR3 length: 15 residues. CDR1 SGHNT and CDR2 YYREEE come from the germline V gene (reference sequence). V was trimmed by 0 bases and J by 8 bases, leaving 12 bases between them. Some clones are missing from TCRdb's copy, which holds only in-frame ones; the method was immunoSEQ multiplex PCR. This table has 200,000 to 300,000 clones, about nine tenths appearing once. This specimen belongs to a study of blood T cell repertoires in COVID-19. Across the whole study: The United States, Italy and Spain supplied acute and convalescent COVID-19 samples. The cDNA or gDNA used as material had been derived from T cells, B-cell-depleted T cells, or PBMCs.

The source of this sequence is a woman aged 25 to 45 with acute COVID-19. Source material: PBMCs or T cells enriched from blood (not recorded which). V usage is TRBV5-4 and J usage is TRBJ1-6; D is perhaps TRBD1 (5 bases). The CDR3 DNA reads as TGTGCCAGCAGCTTGGAAGGGGATGGGTATTCACCCCTCCACTTT. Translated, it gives CASSLEGDGYSPLHF.